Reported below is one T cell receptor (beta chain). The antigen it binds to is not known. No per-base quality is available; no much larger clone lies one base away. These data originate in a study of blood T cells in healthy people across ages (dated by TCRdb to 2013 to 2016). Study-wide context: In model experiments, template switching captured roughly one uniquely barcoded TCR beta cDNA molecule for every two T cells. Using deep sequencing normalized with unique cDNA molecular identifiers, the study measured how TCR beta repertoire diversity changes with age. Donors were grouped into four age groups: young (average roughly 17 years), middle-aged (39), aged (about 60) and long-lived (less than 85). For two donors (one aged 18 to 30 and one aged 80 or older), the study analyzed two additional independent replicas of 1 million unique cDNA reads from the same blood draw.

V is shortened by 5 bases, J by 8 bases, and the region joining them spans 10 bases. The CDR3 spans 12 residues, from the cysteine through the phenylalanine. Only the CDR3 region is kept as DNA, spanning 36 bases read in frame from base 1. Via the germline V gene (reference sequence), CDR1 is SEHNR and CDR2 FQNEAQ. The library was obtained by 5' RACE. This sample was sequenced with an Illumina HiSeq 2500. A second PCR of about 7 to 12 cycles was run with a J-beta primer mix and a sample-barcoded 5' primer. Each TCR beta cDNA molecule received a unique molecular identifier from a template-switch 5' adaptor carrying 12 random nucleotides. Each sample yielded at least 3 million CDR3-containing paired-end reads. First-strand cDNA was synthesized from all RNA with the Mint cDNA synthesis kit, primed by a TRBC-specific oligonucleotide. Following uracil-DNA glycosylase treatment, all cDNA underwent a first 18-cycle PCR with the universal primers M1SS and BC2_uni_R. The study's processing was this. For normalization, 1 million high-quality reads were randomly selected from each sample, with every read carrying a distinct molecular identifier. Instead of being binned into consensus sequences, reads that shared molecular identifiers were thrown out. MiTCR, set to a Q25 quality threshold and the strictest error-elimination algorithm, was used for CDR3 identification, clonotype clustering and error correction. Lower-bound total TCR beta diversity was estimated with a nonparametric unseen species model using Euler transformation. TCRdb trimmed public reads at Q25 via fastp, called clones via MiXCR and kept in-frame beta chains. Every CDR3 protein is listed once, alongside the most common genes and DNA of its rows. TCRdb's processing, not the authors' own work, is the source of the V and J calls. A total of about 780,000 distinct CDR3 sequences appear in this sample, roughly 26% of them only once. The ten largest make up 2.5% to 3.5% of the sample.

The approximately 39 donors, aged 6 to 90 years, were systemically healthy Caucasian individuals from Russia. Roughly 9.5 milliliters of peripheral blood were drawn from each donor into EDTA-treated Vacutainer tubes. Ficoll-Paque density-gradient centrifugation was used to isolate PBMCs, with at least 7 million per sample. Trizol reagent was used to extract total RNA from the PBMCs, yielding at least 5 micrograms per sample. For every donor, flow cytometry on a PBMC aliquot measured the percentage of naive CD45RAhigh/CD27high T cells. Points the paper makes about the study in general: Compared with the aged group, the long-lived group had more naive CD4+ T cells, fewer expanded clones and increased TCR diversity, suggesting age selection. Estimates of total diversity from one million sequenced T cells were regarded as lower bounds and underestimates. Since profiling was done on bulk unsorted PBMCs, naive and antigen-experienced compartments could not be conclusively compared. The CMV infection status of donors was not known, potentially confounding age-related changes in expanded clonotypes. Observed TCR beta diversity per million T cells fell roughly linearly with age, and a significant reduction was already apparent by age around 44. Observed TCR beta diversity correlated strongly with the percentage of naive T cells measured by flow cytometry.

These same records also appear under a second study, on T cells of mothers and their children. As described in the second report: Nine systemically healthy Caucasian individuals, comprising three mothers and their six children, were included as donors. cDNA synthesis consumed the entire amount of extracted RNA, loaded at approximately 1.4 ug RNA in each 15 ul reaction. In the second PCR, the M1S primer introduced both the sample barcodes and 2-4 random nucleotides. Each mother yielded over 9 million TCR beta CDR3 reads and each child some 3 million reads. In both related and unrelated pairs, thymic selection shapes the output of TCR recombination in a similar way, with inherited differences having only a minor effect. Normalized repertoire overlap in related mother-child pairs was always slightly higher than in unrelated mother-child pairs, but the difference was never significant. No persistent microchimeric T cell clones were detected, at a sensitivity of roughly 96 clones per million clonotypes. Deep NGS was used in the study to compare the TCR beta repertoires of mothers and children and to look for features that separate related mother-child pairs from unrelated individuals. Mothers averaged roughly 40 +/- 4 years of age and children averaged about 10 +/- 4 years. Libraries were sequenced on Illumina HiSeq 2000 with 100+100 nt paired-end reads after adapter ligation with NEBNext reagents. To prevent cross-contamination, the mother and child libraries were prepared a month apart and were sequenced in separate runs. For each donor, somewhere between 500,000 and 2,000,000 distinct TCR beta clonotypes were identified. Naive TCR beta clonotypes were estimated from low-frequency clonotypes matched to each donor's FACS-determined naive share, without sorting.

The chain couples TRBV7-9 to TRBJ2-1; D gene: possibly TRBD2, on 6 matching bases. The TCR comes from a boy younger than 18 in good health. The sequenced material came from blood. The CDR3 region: CASSRDSYEQFF. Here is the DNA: TGTGCCAGCAGCCGGGACTCGTATGAGCAGTTCTTC. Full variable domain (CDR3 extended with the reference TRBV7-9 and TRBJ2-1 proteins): DTGVSQNPRHKITKRGQNVTFRCDPISEHNRLYWYRQTLGQGPEFLTYFQNEAQLEKSRLLSDRFSAERPKGSFSTLEIQRTEQGDSAMYLCASSRDSYEQFFGPGTRLTVL.